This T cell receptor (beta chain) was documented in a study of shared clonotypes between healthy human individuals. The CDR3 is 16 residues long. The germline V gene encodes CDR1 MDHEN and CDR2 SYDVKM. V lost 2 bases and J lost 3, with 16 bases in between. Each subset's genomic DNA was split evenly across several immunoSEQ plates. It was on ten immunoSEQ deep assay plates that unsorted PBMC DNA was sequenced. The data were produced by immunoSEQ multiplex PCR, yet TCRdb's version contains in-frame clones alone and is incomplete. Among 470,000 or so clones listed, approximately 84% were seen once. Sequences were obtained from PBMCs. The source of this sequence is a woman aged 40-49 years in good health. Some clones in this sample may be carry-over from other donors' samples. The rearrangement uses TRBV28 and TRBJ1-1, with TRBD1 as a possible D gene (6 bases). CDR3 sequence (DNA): TGTGCCAGCAGTTTACCTGGCGGGGGCGCGGACACTGAAGCTTTCTTT. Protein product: CASSLPGGGADTEAFF. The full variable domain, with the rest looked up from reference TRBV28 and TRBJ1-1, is DVKVTQSSRYLVKRTGEKVFLECVQDMDHENMFWYRQDPGLGLRLIYFSYDVKMKEKGDIPEGYSVSREKKERFSLILESASTNQTSMYLCASSLPGGGADTEAFFGQGTRLTVV.